Below are 13 T cell receptor beta chains sequenced from a single sample in a study of T-cell memory formation after mild COVID-19. Using its own MiXCR run on the 5' RACE reads, TCRdb lists one record per CDR3 protein. The sample holds hundreds of thousands of distinct CDR3 sequences, 25% to 30% seen once. Sequences were obtained from PBMCs or a T cell subset sorted from them (not recorded which). All receptors derive from an adult woman who had mild COVID-19 (a few samples of this study predate the infection). Cell type and time point are not known.

V gene TRBV3-1 combines with J gene TRBJ2-5, with 7 nucleotides matching TRBD2. This CDR3 region has 14 residues. The V and J ends lost 5 bases and 4 bases, in that order; junction bases with no gene match: 7. Per the germline V gene, CDR1 is LGHDT and CDR2 is YNNKEL (reference sequence). The CDR3 loop reads CASSGATSPETQYF. The CDR3 coding sequence is TGTGCCAGCAGCGGTGCGACTAGCCCAGAGACCCAGTACTTC.

This clonotype was counted only a few times. This rearrangement joins TRBV6-5 to TRBJ1-1; D is undetermined. CDR1 MNHEY and CDR2 SVGAGI come from the germline V gene. V was pared by 9 bases and J by 11 bases, with 19 bases between. The CDR3 loop spans 12 amino acids. The CDR3 sequence: CARAWRRSEAFF. DNA for the CDR3: TGTGCCAGGGCGTGGAGAAGGTCCGAGGCTTTCTTT.

The chain combines TRBV7-9 with TRBJ2-7; no definite D call. Trimming shortened V by 5 bases and J by 2 bases, and 4 bases separated the two germline ends. Germline V gives CDR1 SEHNR, CDR2 FQNEAQ (reference sequence). The CDR3 is 11 residues long. CDR3 residues: CASSMAYEQYF. Written as DNA, the CDR3 is TGTGCCAGCAGCATGGCCTACGAGCAGTACTTC.

This sequence joins TRBV11-2 and TRBJ1-1; D uncertain. Germline V gene data show CDR1 as SGHAT and CDR2 as FQNNGV. The CDR3 has 15 amino acids. V lost 5 bases, J lost 2 bases, and 15 bases lay in between. In DNA form, the CDR3 reads TGTGCCAGCAGCCGTGTCAAAGGGAACAACACTGAAGCTTTCTTT. Encoded protein: CASSRVKGNNTEAFF.

This clonotype was seen only a few times. This sequence joins TRBV19 and TRBJ1-2, with TRBD1 matching 7 bases. Germline-derived CDR1 and CDR2 are LNHDA and SQIVND (reference sequence). CDR3 length: 14 amino acids. J gave up 9 bases and V 5 bases, and 12 bases lay outside the gene matches. CDR3 DNA: TGTGCCAGTAGTTTTTTGGACAGGCGCGGCAGCTACACCTTC. Its translation: CASSFLDRRGSYTF.

The J gene is TRBJ2-2, the V gene TRBV6-2 or TRBV6-3; D ambiguous. The V gene's germline CDR1 is MNHEY and CDR2 SVGEGT. The CDR3 has 13 amino acids. V lost 5 bases and J lost 11, with 15 bases in between. CDR3 region: CASSDTLSPELFF. In nucleotides, the CDR3 is TGTGCCAGCAGTGACACTTTAAGTCCAGAGCTGTTTTTT.

This chain links TRBV11-2 with TRBJ2-3; tentatively, D is TRBD1 (6 bases). Germline V lookup: CDR1 SGHAT, CDR2 FQNNGV. With 1 base removed from V and 3 bases from J, the gap between germline ends came to 14 bases. The CDR3 sequence is 16 residues long. CDR3 in DNA: TGTGCCAGCAGCTTAGGAGGGGGACCGAATACAGATACGCAGTATTTT. It encodes CASSLGGGPNTDTQYF.

The rearrangement uses TRBV12-3 or TRBV12-4 and TRBJ1-1; no clear D. CDR3 size: 13 residues. Deletions cut 1 base from V and 5 bases from J, with 8 bases between. Here the CDR3 DNA reads TGTGCCAGCAGTTTAGGGGTGATGACTGAAGCTTTCTTT. It specifies CASSLGVMTEAFF.

In its sample, this clonotype was seen a few times. The V call is TRBV5-1, the J call TRBJ2-2; D gene uncertain. The germline V gene has CDR1 SGHRS and CDR2 YFSETQ. The CDR3 loop spans 14 amino acids. V lost 2 bases and J 1 base, leaving 6 bases between the germline ends. CDR3 protein: CASSFSQNTGELFF. DNA of the CDR3: TGCGCCAGCAGCTTCAGCCAGAACACCGGGGAGCTGTTTTTT.

V usage is TRBV2 and J usage is TRBJ2-5; D remains unclear. This CDR3 spans 11 amino acids. Germline assignment: CDR1 SNHLY and CDR2 FYNNEI. The V end lost 2 bases, the J end lost 11 bases, and 9 bases lay between the germline ends. CDR3 in DNA: TGTGCCAGCAGTGAATCGCGAGTACAGTACTTC. Its translation is CASSESRVQYF.

The gene calls are TRBV7-2 and TRBJ2-4, with D perhaps TRBD1 or TRBD2 (5 bases each). CDR1 is SGHTA, CDR2 FQGNSA, per germline. The CDR3 loop spans 13 amino acids. V lost 5 bases and J lost 9, with 14 bases in between. The CDR3 here is CASSPGRGGIQYF. DNA for the CDR3: TGTGCCAGCAGCCCGGGGCGAGGCGGCATTCAGTACTTC.

This clonotype showed up just once. V and J are TRBV19 and TRBJ2-5; possible D gene TRBD1, 5 bases. In germline, CDR1 is LNHDA, CDR2 SQIVND (reference sequence). The V and J ends lost 1 base and 5 bases respectively, with 11 bases between them. This CDR3 comprises 14 residues. CDR3 bases: TGTGCCAGTAGTATAGGTGCGCAGGGCGAGACCCAGTACTTC. Its protein is CASSIGAQGETQYF.

This chain joins TRBV29-1 and TRBJ1-5; 7 bases map to TRBD1. The length of the CDR3 is 13 residues. J lost 7 bases, V lost 4 bases, and 7 bases had no gene match. The germline CDR1 and CDR2 sequences are SQVTM and ANQGSEA. The CDR3 region has the DNA TGCAGCGTTGCAGGGGGACGGGAGCAGCCCCAGCATTTT. This gives the protein CSVAGGREQPQHF.